The next 30 T cell receptor beta chains were all read from a single sample in a study of PD-L1 blockade in urothelial cancer. Clones were sequenced by immunoSEQ multiplex PCR, and TCRdb holds only the in-frame ones, with some missing. The sample yields tens of thousands of clones, 82% seen once. The sequencing here drew on PBMCs, taken around atezolizumab (anti-PD-L1) treatment. The receptors were gathered from a man in his 70s with urothelial cancer.

V usage is TRBV6-6 and J usage is TRBJ1-2; the D is unclear. The CDR3 has 14 residues. The V gene's germline CDR1 is MNHNY and CDR2 SVGAGI (reference sequence). Trimming removed 4 bases at V and 5 bases at J, with 14 bases between. Here the CDR3 reads CASSSEGLGYGYTF. The CDR3 nucleotides are TGTGCCAGCAGTTCGGAGGGCTTAGGGTATGGCTACACCTTC.

The genes are TRBV27 and TRBJ2-7, with D perhaps matching TRBD1 (5 bases). This CDR3 is built from 14 residues. The germline CDR1 and CDR2 sequences are MNHEY and SMNVEV (reference sequence). V was shortened by 4 bases and J by 5 bases, with 15 bases between the two germline ends. The CDR3 coding sequence is TGTGCCAGCAGTTCACAGGTCTCCGGCGACGAGCAGTACTTC. Encoded protein: CASSSQVSGDEQYF.

The genes are TRBV28 and TRBJ2-2; 10 bases fit TRBD2. The V gene's germline CDR1 is MDHEN and CDR2 SYDVKM. The CDR3 is made up of 15 amino acids. The trim removed 8 bases at V and 5 bases at J, leaving 8 bases unmatched. The chain's CDR3 is CASGLLAGGTGELFF. The CDR3 bases are TGTGCCAGCGGCCTATTAGCGGGAGGAACCGGGGAGCTGTTTTTT.

This clone has a single count. The rearrangement uses TRBV5-8 and TRBJ1-2; 8 bases are shared with TRBD1. CDR3 length equals 14 residues. Germline assignment: CDR1 SGHTS and CDR2 YDEGEE. Trimming removed 1 base from V and 8 bases from J; junction bases left unmatched: 7. CDR3 region: CASSLKGTGYGYTF. The DNA of the CDR3 is TGTGCCAGCAGCTTGAAAGGGACAGGTTACGGCTACACCTTC.

This sequence joins TRBV5-1 and TRBJ1-2; a possible D gene is TRBD1 (5 bases). The V end lost 4 bases, the J end lost 5 bases, and 15 bases lay between the germline ends. CDR1 is SGHRS and CDR2 is YFSETQ in the germline V gene. This CDR3 is built from 14 residues. DNA of the CDR3: TGCGCCAGCAGCGCCGCCGGGACTGTTTATGGCTACACCTTC. It yields the protein CASSAAGTVYGYTF.

Many counts were recorded for this clone. This chain joins TRBV7-2 and TRBJ1-5; TRBD1 aligns across 7 bases. CDR3 length: 14 amino acids. The V gene's germline CDR1 is SGHTA and CDR2 FQGNSA. With V trimmed by 4 bases and J by 8 bases, 8 bases remained unmatched. The CDR3 nucleotides are TGTGCCAGCAGCTCACAGGGGCCGGGGAAGCCCCAGCATTTT. It translates to CASSSQGPGKPQHF.

The V call is TRBV5-6, the J call TRBJ1-4; D call uncertain. The CDR3 consists of 16 residues. Germline CDR1 is SGHDT and CDR2 is YYEEEE. V gave up 4 bases and J gave up 3 bases, with 16 bases separating them. The CDR3 sequence: CASSVREMFPNEKLFF. Here the CDR3 DNA reads TGTGCCAGCAGCGTGCGGGAGATGTTCCCTAATGAAAAACTGTTTTTT.

The rearrangement uses TRBV7-2 and TRBJ2-1; D possibly corresponds to TRBD1 (5 bases). This CDR3 contains 15 residues. The V gene lost 0 bases and the J gene lost 9 bases, with 15 bases spanning the gap. CDR1 is SGHTA, CDR2 FQGNSA, per germline. The CDR3 here is CASSLAGRDIGEQFF. In DNA form, the CDR3 reads TGTGCCAGCAGCTTAGCGGGCAGGGATATCGGTGAGCAGTTCTTC.

The chain links TRBV7-2 to TRBJ2-1; 7 bases are shared with TRBD2. In germline, CDR1 is SGHTA, CDR2 FQGNSA. V shed 2 bases and J 1 base; nucleotides not matched to a gene: 2. This CDR3 spans 15 amino acids. CDR3 sequence reads: CASSLSRGSYNEQFF. CDR3 nucleotide sequence: TGTGCCAGCAGCTTATCGCGGGGGTCCTACAATGAGCAGTTCTTC.

J is TRBJ1-4 and V is TRBV30, with D possibly matching TRBD1 (5 bases). Trimming left V 2 bases short and J 7 bases short, with 11 bases between. Germline V gene data show CDR1 as GTSNPN and CDR2 as SVGIG (reference sequence). The CDR3 contains 13 residues. The CDR3 coding sequence is TGTGCCTGGAGTTTGGGGCCGGGTGAAAAACTGTTTTTT. Translating it yields CAWSLGPGEKLFF.

The rearrangement joins TRBV19 to TRBJ1-1; D ambiguous. The CDR3 runs 14 residues. V lost 7 bases and J 6 bases, leaving 18 bases between the germline ends. Germline V gives CDR1 LNHDA, CDR2 SQIVND (reference sequence). CDR3 protein: CASTWAGSSSEAFF. CDR3 bases: TGTGCCAGTACTTGGGCGGGGTCTAGCTCTGAAGCTTTCTTT.

For the CDR3, the DNA is TGTGCCAGCAGTGAGAGGCGCAATCAGCCCCAGCATTTT. It is translated as CASSERRNQPQHF. This chain uses TRBV2 with TRBJ1-5; D is unresolved. The CDR3 is 13 residues long. Germline V gene lookup returns CDR1 SNHLY and CDR2 FYNNEI. V lost 3 bases and J 2 bases, leaving 5 bases between the germline ends.

Comment on this clone: Sequence at one end of the junction differs from germline and may be a read error. V and J are TRBV28 and TRBJ2-7; 15 bases are shared with TRBD2. This CDR3 has 15 amino acids. CDR1 and CDR2 (germline): MDHEN, SYDVKM. The CDR3 is CASSLVPGLAGGVIF. The CDR3 DNA reads as TGTGCCAGCAGTCTCGTACCAGGACTAGCGGGAGGGGTGATCTTC.

This sequence joins TRBV9 and TRBJ1-6, with D tentatively TRBD1 (5 bases). Trimming took 0 bases from V and 4 from J, leaving 14 bases between them. Germline V gene sequence: CDR1 SGDLS, CDR2 YYNGEE. This CDR3 is 17 amino acids long. CDR3 protein: CASSVGTGGDYNSPLHF. The CDR3 DNA reads as TGTGCCAGCAGCGTAGGAACAGGCGGGGATTATAATTCACCCCTCCACTTT.

The chain employs TRBV5-8 and TRBJ1-2; D not resolved. The germline gives CDR1 SGHTS, CDR2 YDEGEE. V lost 4 bases, J lost 0 bases, and 10 bases lay in between. The CDR3 has 14 residues. DNA for the CDR3: TGTGCCAGCAGCCTACGTACCGCTAACTATGGCTACACCTTC. Translating it yields CASSLRTANYGYTF.

V gene TRBV18 combines with J gene TRBJ2-2, with 8 bases aligning to TRBD2. The CDR3 sequence is 16 residues long. After removal of 4 bases from V and 1 base from J, the junction contained 5 bases not matched to a gene. Germline loops: CDR1 KGHSH, CDR2 LQKENI. The CDR3 nucleotides are TGTGCCAGCTCACTTGGACTAGCTGTGAACACCGGGGAGCTGTTTTTT. It specifies CASSLGLAVNTGELFF.

The rearrangement links TRBV30 to TRBJ2-5, with 11 bases aligning to TRBD1. The V gene end was trimmed by 4 bases and the J gene end by 5 bases; junction bases not matched to a gene: 6. The CDR3 spans 14 residues. CDR1 GTSNPN and CDR2 SVGIG come from the germline V gene (reference sequence). Here the CDR3 DNA reads TGTGCCTGGACCCGGGACAGGGGGGTGGAGACCCAGTACTTC. Translating gives CAWTRDRGVETQYF.

The chain joins TRBV7-2 to TRBJ1-5, with TRBD1 matching 7 bases. The CDR3 contains 13 residues. From germline, CDR1 is SGHTA and CDR2 FQGNSA. The ends lost 6 bases at V and 5 bases at J; junction bases unmatched: 4. In DNA form, the CDR3 reads TGTGCCAGCAGTCTCCAGGGGGATCAGCCCCAGCATTTT. It encodes CASSLQGDQPQHF.

The chain couples TRBV9 to TRBJ1-1; no reliable D call. Germline V lookup: CDR1 SGDLS, CDR2 YYNGEE. Trimming cost V 4 bases and J 7 bases, with 11 bases left between them. The CDR3 is 12 amino acids. CDR3 nucleotides: TGTGCCAGCAGCCCCGACGGGGATGAAGCTTTCTTT. Its translation: CASSPDGDEAFF.

This chain links TRBV19 with TRBJ2-7; 12 nucleotides align to TRBD2. The CDR3 is 15 amino acids. V lost 4 bases to trimming and J lost 2 bases; unmatched junction nucleotides: 3. Germline V lookup: CDR1 LNHDA, CDR2 SQIVND (reference sequence). This chain's CDR3 is CASSTLAGGAYEQYF. In DNA, the CDR3 is TGTGCCAGTAGTACACTAGCGGGAGGCGCCTACGAGCAGTACTTC.

The chain joins TRBV29-1 to TRBJ2-3; TRBD2 agrees at 11 bases. This CDR3 is 14 amino acids long. Germline V gives CDR1 SQVTM, CDR2 ANQGSEA. The V gene end was trimmed by 6 bases and the J gene end by 2 bases; junction bases not matched to a gene: 4. The CDR3 DNA sequence: TGCAGCGTCAGTAGCGGGAGGGACACAGATACGCAGTATTTT. This codes for CSVSSGRDTDTQYF.

The V and J genes are TRBV30 and TRBJ1-1; TRBD1 matches at 8 bases. CDR1 is GTSNPN and CDR2 is SVGIG in the germline V gene (reference sequence). V lost 3 bases, J lost 8 bases, and 8 bases stayed unmatched. The CDR3 sequence is 13 residues long. The CDR3 loop is CAWRVDRGLEAFF. CDR3 bases: TGTGCCTGGAGGGTCGACAGGGGTTTGGAAGCTTTCTTT.

This chain links TRBV9 with TRBJ1-5, with D possibly being TRBD1 (6 bases). The CDR3 sequence is 15 residues long. V was cut by 0 bases and J by 4 bases, with 11 bases left in between. In germline, CDR1 is SGDLS, CDR2 YYNGEE. The CDR3 DNA reads TGTGCCAGCAGCGTAGCAGGACAGCCAAATCAGCCCCAGCATTTT. This gives the protein CASSVAGQPNQPQHF.

This clone was counted a single time. The chain is built from TRBV6-1 and TRBJ2-7, with a weak D call TRBD1 (6 bases). The germline V gene has CDR1 MNHNS and CDR2 SASEGT. The V end lost 5 bases, the J end lost 7 bases, and 21 bases lay between the germline ends. The CDR3 is 15 residues long. Written as DNA, the CDR3 is TGTGCCAGCAGTAGGGAACGACAGGACCTAGGGGAGCAGTACTTC. This gives the protein CASSRERQDLGEQYF.

This rearrangement joins TRBV6-1 to TRBJ2-7, with no clear D. The CDR3 has 15 amino acids. Germline CDR1 reads MNHNS; CDR2 reads SASEGT. Trimming pared 1 base from V and 0 bases from J, leaving 10 bases between. The CDR3 spells CASSEVDSSSYEQYF. The CDR3 DNA is TGTGCCAGCAGTGAAGTCGATTCGAGCTCCTACGAGCAGTACTTC.

V usage is TRBV7-3 and J usage is TRBJ2-2; TRBD1 agrees at 12 bases. J lost 1 base, V lost 2 bases, and 5 bases had no gene match. Germline CDR1 and CDR2: SGHTA and FQGTGA. The length of the CDR3 is 18 residues. The CDR3 DNA reads as TGTGCCAGCAGCTTATCGGGACAGGGGGCGAAGAACACCGGGGAGCTGTTTTTT. Translation gives CASSLSGQGAKNTGELFF.

This chain connects TRBV7-8 to TRBJ1-5; weak D call: TRBD1 (5 bases). V was shortened by 7 bases and J by 3 bases, with 22 bases between the two germline ends. The CDR3 runs to 17 residues. The germline V gene has CDR1 SGHVS and CDR2 FQNEAQ. The CDR3 sequence: CASTAETGRANNQPQHF. The CDR3 DNA sequence: TGTGCCAGCACCGCAGAAACGGGCAGGGCGAACAATCAGCCCCAGCATTTT.

The chain has TRBV4-3 and TRBJ2-4; D is unresolved. Germline lookup yields CDR1 LGHNA and CDR2 YSLEER. V was trimmed by 4 bases and J by 2 bases, leaving 15 bases between them. There are 16 residues in the CDR3. This CDR3 reads CASSPRLAPTKNIQYF. The CDR3 DNA follows: TGCGCCAGCAGCCCCAGGTTGGCCCCGACCAAAAACATTCAGTACTTC.

Sample share makes this clone medium-sized. J is TRBJ2-7 and V is TRBV27, with TRBD1 identical over 10 bases. Looked up from germline, CDR1 is MNHEY and CDR2 is SMNVEV (reference sequence). The V and J ends lost 6 bases and 3 bases, in that order; junction bases with no gene match: 5. This CDR3 has 14 amino acids. CDR3 nucleotides: TGTGCCAGCAGGGGGACAGGGGTGGTCTACGAGCAGTACTTC. As protein: CASRGTGVVYEQYF.

The CDR3 DNA reads as TGTGCCAGCAGCTCACTCCAGGGGGGTGGAAATGAGCAGTTCTTC. Its translation: CASSSLQGGGNEQFF. V is TRBV5-6 and J is TRBJ2-1, with D perhaps TRBD1 (7 bases). Germline V gene data show CDR1 as SGHDT and CDR2 as YYEEEE. Between the trimmed V and J ends, which lost 3 bases and 7 bases, there was a span of 17 bases. The CDR3 sequence is 15 residues long.